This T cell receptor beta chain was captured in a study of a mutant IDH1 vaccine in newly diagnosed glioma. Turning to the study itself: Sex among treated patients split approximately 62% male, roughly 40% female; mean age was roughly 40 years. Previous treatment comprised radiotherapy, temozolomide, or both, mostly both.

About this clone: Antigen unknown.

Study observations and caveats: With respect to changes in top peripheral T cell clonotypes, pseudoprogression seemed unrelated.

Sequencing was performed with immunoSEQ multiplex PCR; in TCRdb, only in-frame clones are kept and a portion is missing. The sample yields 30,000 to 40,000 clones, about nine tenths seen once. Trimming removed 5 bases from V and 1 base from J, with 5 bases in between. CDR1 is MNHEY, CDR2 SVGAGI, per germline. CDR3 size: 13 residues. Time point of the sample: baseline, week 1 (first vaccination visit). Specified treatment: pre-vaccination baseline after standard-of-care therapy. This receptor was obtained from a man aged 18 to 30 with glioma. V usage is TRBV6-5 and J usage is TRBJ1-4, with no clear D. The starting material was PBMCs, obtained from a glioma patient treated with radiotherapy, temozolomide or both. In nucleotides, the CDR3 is TGTGCCAGCAGTCGTATAACTAATGAAAAACTGTTTTTT. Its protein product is CASSRITNEKLFF.